The next 23 T cell receptor beta chains were all read from a single sample in a study of vaccination and CD4 T cells after COVID-19. The treatment denotes: roughly 10-day PBMC culture with coronavirus spike peptide pools or control peptides (ViraFEST assay). Sequenced with the Oncomine TCR Beta short-read assay was DNA taken from cultured CD4+ T cells. A single record per CDR3 protein comes from TCRdb applying MiXCR to the PCR reads. This table holds around 10,000 distinct CDR3 sequences, about 50% found once. Antigens of these TCRs are unknown. Sequencing used CD4+ T cells from blood, cultured in vitro. Receptor source: a human donor who had recovered from COVID-19.

The rearrangement joins TRBV7-8 to TRBJ2-5; D tentatively fits TRBD1 or TRBD2 (5 bases each). The CDR3 covers 14 residues. Looked up from germline, CDR1 is SGHVS and CDR2 is FQNEAQ. The V end was cut by 1 base, the J end by 2 bases, with 8 bases between. The CDR3 is CASSLGGVQETQYF. CDR3 coding DNA: TGTGCCAGCAGCTTAGGAGGGGTACAAGAGACCCAGTACTTC.

This clonotype occurred a few times. The chain carries TRBV7-6 and TRBJ2-2; D remains ambiguous. Trimming cost V 6 bases and J 3 bases, with 5 bases left between them. This CDR3 spans 12 amino acids. Germline V gene data show CDR1 as SGHVS and CDR2 as FNYEAQ. The CDR3 DNA reads TGTGCCAGCAGTCACCACACCGGGGAGCTGTTTTTT. It translates to CASSHHTGELFF.

The chain joins TRBV2 to TRBJ2-5; no clear D gene. This CDR3 region has 12 residues. Germline lookup yields CDR1 SNHLY and CDR2 FYNNEI. Trimming took off 6 bases at V and 7 bases at J, with 12 bases between the two ends. CDR3: CASRAPYGTQYF. The CDR3 nucleotides are TGTGCCAGCAGGGCTCCTTACGGGACCCAGTACTTC.

This clonotype was seen a handful of times. This chain links TRBV30 with TRBJ2-3; possible D gene TRBD2, 5 bases. The CDR3 totals 15 residues. V was pared by 0 bases and J by 3 bases, with 13 bases between. CDR1 is GTSNPN, CDR2 SVGIG, per germline (reference sequence). CDR3: CAWSVSGIRTDTQYF. CDR3 coding DNA: TGTGCCTGGAGTGTATCGGGAATAAGGACAGATACGCAGTATTTT.

The J gene is TRBJ2-7, the V gene TRBV20-1; D might be TRBD1 or TRBD2, each matching 6 bases. This CDR3 is 16 amino acids long. Germline lookup yields CDR1 DFQATT and CDR2 SNEGSKA (reference sequence). V lost 1 base and J 0 bases, leaving 16 bases between the germline ends. The CDR3 sequence: CSARGTRGATSYEQYF. The DNA of the CDR3 is TGCAGTGCTAGAGGAACGAGGGGGGCCACCTCCTACGAGCAGTACTTC.

This clonotype was detected only once. V gene TRBV20-1 combines with J gene TRBJ1-3; the D gene is possibly TRBD1 (5 bases). The CDR3 loop spans 12 amino acids. V gave up 6 bases and J gave up 8 bases, with 14 bases separating them. Per germline, CDR1 DFQATT and CDR2 SNEGSKA (reference sequence). This CDR3 is CSATEGQDTIYF. The CDR3 DNA is TGCAGTGCCACGGAGGGGCAAGACACCATATATTTT.

This chain uses TRBV12-3 or TRBV12-4 with TRBJ1-1, with no clear D. Between the trimmed V and J ends, which lost 2 bases and 3 bases, there was a span of 4 bases. The CDR3 totals 12 residues. CDR3 bases: TGTGCCAGCAGTTTACTATACACTGAAGCTTTCTTT. The encoded protein is CASSLLYTEAFF.

This clonotype was seen more than once but under ten times. This chain joins TRBV10-3 and TRBJ1-2; 8 bases agree with TRBD1. Germline V lookup: CDR1 ENHRY, CDR2 SYGVKD. V lost 0 bases to trimming and J lost 4 bases; unmatched junction nucleotides: 4. CDR3 length: 15 amino acids. The CDR3 spells CAISESDRESYGYTF. The DNA of the CDR3 is TGTGCCATCAGTGAGTCGGACAGGGAGAGCTATGGCTACACCTTC.

The rearrangement links TRBV7-9 to TRBJ1-2; D unresolved. CDR1 and CDR2 (germline): SEHNR, FQNEAQ (reference sequence). The germline V and J ends were trimmed by 6 bases and 9 bases, with 2 bases remaining between them. The CDR3 has 8 residues. The CDR3 loop reads CASSRYTF. The CDR3 nucleotides are TGTGCCAGCAGTCGCTACACCTTC.

This clonotype was counted between two and nine times. The rearrangement joins TRBV19 to TRBJ1-2, with D possibly matching TRBD1 (6 bases). Germline CDR1 is LNHDA and CDR2 is SQIVND (reference sequence). This CDR3 is built from 14 residues. The V end was cut by 4 bases, the J end by 7 bases, with 16 bases between. The CDR3 region has the DNA TGTGCCAGTAGTAAAGGTTGGGGGGCCGGTGGCTACACCTTC. This encodes CASSKGWGAGGYTF.

The chain couples TRBV7-9 to TRBJ1-2, with unresolved D. Germline CDR1 SEHNR, CDR2 FQNEAQ (reference sequence). V gave up 1 base and J gave up 4 bases, with 4 bases separating them. The CDR3 is 12 amino acids. The DNA for the CDR3 is TGTGCCAGCAGCTTAGATGGCTATGGCTACACCTTC. It translates to CASSLDGYGYTF.

The chain joins TRBV10-2 to TRBJ1-1; D is undetermined. V lost 6 bases, J lost 1 base, and 12 bases lay in between. Germline CDR1 WSHSY, CDR2 SAAADI. CDR3 length equals 14 residues. The CDR3 DNA reads TGCGCCAGCAGGGAAAGCCCAGGGAACACTGAAGCTTTCTTT. This sequence encodes CASRESPGNTEAFF.

J is TRBJ2-7 and V is TRBV21-1; the table's D call, TRBD2, has no DNA check behind it. TRBV21-1 is reported as a pseudogene. The CDR3 consists of 15 residues. The CDR3 here is CASSNRTSGTYEQYF. The CDR3 coding sequence is TGTGCCAGCAGCAACAGGACTAGCGGCACCTACGAGCAGTACTTC.

The V and J genes are TRBV10-3 and TRBJ1-2, with D perhaps TRBD1 (6 bases). V dropped 2 bases and J dropped 5 bases, with 9 bases sitting between them. Germline CDR1 and CDR2: ENHRY and SYGVKD. The CDR3 spans 13 residues. The CDR3 is CAISEGQGYGYTF. For the CDR3, the DNA is TGTGCCATCAGTGAGGGGCAGGGGTATGGCTACACCTTC.

This clonotype was observed a handful of times. This chain uses TRBV19 with TRBJ2-7; D gene unclear. This CDR3 has 12 amino acids. Germline CDR1 and CDR2: LNHDA and SQIVND (reference sequence). V was shortened by 0 bases and J by 6 bases, with 6 bases between the two germline ends. CDR3: CASSIESTEQYF. CDR3 nucleotide sequence: TGTGCCAGTAGTATAGAAAGCACCGAGCAGTACTTC.

The chain is built from TRBV7-9 and TRBJ2-2, with 10 nucleotides matching TRBD2. Germline CDR1 and CDR2: SEHNR and FQNEAQ (reference sequence). The CDR3 consists of 18 residues. V shed 5 bases, J shed 4 bases, and the junction held 13 bases outside the gene matches. CDR3 region: CASSLGPGASGSTGELFF. DNA for the CDR3: TGTGCCAGCAGCCTCGGGCCGGGAGCTAGCGGGAGCACCGGGGAGCTGTTTTTT. The full variable domain, in which reference TRBV7-9 and TRBJ2-2 provide the parts outside the CDR3, is DTGVSQNPRHKITKRGQNVTFRCDPISEHNRLYWYRQTLGQGPEFLTYFQNEAQLEKSRLLSDRFSAERPKGSFSTLEIQRTEQGDSAMYLCASSLGPGASGSTGELFFGEGSRLTVL.

This clonotype was counted a few times. The rearrangement links TRBV6-5 to TRBJ2-3, with D hard to call. Germline loops: CDR1 MNHEY, CDR2 SVGAGI. This CDR3 has 14 residues. V gave up 2 bases and J gave up 1 base, with 7 bases separating them. This CDR3 reads CASSYQEGTDTQYF. In nucleotides, the CDR3 is TGTGCCAGCAGTTACCAAGAAGGCACAGATACGCAGTATTTT.

The chain links TRBV18 to TRBJ1-1; tentative D call: TRBD1 (6 bases). The CDR3 is made up of 16 amino acids. Germline V CDR1 and CDR2: KGHSH, LQKENI. The V gene lost 2 bases and the J gene lost 0 bases, with 13 bases spanning the gap. CDR3 sequence reads: CASSPGQIPMNTEAFF. The CDR3 DNA follows: TGTGCCAGCTCACCAGGACAGATACCCATGAACACTGAAGCTTTCTTT.

The count of this clonotype is one. V gene TRBV2 combines with J gene TRBJ1-2, with D possibly being TRBD1 (6 bases). Germline V gene lookup returns CDR1 SNHLY and CDR2 FYNNEI. V lost 5 bases and J lost 5, with 18 bases in between. The CDR3 contains 15 residues. CDR3 loop: CASSSLTGSGYGYTF. In nucleotides, the CDR3 is TGTGCCAGCAGTTCCTTGACAGGAAGTGGATATGGCTACACCTTC.

The chain links TRBV2 to TRBJ2-7, with TRBD2 identical over 13 bases. Gene TRBJ2-5 matches the end of the DNA better, so the J call may be wrong. This CDR3 comprises 15 residues. The germline V gene has CDR1 SNHLY and CDR2 FYNNEI. CDR3 protein: CASSAGLAGQETQYF. The CDR3 bases are TGTGCCAGCTCCGCGGGACTAGCGGGGCAAGAGACCCAGTACTTC.

Notes on this clonotype: The junction departs from germline at one end; a sequencing error may be responsible. The chain has TRBV6-1 and TRBJ2-2; D assignment may be TRBD1 or TRBD2 (5 bases each). Germline V CDR1 and CDR2: MNHNS, SASEGT. The CDR3 covers 13 residues. CDR3 sequence: CASGTRAAGEPFF. The CDR3 DNA follows: TGTGCCAGCGGAACCAGGGCGGCCGGGGAGCCGTTTTTT.

This clonotype was detected only a few times. CDR3 nucleotides: TGTGCCAGCAGCGCACAGGGGATGAACACTGAAGCTTTCTTT. This encodes CASSAQGMNTEAFF. The V call is TRBV7-2, the J call TRBJ1-1; 7 bases align to TRBD1. Germline CDR1 reads SGHTA; CDR2 reads FQGNSA. There are 14 residues in the CDR3. Losses at the gene ends were 5 bases for V and 0 bases for J; bases not matched to a gene: 3.

J is TRBJ1-1 and V is TRBV12-3 or TRBV12-4, with D maybe TRBD1 (5 bases). V was cut by 6 bases and J by 5 bases, with 19 bases left in between. The CDR3 is made up of 15 amino acids. The CDR3 nucleotides are TGTGCCAGCAGCCAGAGCTGGGGGATGGGGACTGAAGCTTTCTTT. It specifies CASSQSWGMGTEAFF.